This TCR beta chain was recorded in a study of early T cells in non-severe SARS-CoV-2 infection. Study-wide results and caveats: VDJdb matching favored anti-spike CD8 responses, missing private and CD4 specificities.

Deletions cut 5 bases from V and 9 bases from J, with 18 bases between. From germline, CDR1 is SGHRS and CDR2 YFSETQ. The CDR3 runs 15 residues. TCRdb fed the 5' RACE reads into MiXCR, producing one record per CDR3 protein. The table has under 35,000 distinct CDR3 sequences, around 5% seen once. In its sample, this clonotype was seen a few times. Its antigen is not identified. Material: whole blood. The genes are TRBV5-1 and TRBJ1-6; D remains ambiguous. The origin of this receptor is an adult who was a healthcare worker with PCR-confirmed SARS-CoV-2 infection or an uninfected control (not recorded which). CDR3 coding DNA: TGCGCCAGCAGTTCGGACTCGTCGAGTGCTTCACCCCTCCACTTT. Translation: CASSSDSSSASPLHF.